The clone carrying this T cell receptor (beta chain) has a single count. Its antigen is unidentified. The data were taken from a study of radiotherapy plus CTLA-4 blockade in lung cancer. Study in general: With 31% of patients having disease control, objective responses were seen in approximately 18%. Overall study findings and caveats: Radiotherapy plus ipilimumab was followed by expansion in blood of tumor-derived TCR clones.

TCRdb's table, derived via immunoSEQ multiplex PCR, lists solely in-frame clones and lacks some. The sample has over 70,000 clones, approximately 84% seen once. Trimming cost V 3 bases and J 0 bases; bases outside gene matches: 9. This CDR3 contains 16 residues. The germline V gene has CDR1 SGHRS and CDR2 YFSETQ. The TCR comes from a human donor with non-small cell lung cancer who had a partial response to radiotherapy plus ipilimumab. The specimen comprised peripheral blood, sampled from a patient treated with radiotherapy plus ipilimumab. The chain joins TRBV5-1 to TRBJ2-7, with 7 bases matching TRBD1. CDR3 region: CASSYRDSLSSYEQYF. CDR3 bases: TGCGCCAGCAGCTACCGGGACAGCTTATCCTCCTACGAGCAGTACTTC.